The present T cell receptor (beta chain) was sequenced within a study of shared clonotypes between healthy human individuals (dated by TCRdb to about 2020). In terms of the full investigation: A couple of women and a few men aged 18 to 49 years were included in the cohort. Blood TCR repertoires of roughly 5 healthy adults were deeply sequenced to estimate repertoire size and the extent of clonotype sharing between individuals. To increase sequencing depth and limit assay-specific biases, TCR repertoire library preparation and sequencing were carried out by different laboratories using diverse techniques. Per donor, leukapheresis produced somewhere between about 0.85 and 10 billion PBMCs. The research as a whole found: Sampling was restricted to blood, and TCR repertoires in tissues likely differ from the TCR repertoires found in blood. Pairwise subsampling led to the expectation that sequencing depth would affect the degree of clonotype sharing among donors. Because the study included a small number of donors, the genetic and exposure-history diversity represented was limited.

The germline V gene encodes CDR1 MDHEN and CDR2 SYDVKM. From the cysteine up to the phenylalanine, the CDR3 has a length of 16 residues. CDR3 DNA is the only sequence kept; it has 48 bases, read in frame from the first base. Here V drops 4 bases and J drops 4 bases, and the junction holds 10 bases not matched to any gene. Using the deep immunoSEQ assay, TCR CDR3 regions were amplified from genomic DNA by multiplex PCR. For each cell subset, the extracted genomic DNA was distributed evenly across all wells of several immunoSEQ 96-well plates, and each plate served as one replicate. For unsorted PBMC, around 330 ng genomic DNA, equal to approximately 30,000 T cell genomes, was loaded into each replicate PCR. Genomic DNA from unsorted PBMC was sequenced over ten immunoSEQ deep assay plates. Purified libraries were measured with a Qubit 3.0 fluorometer, size-checked on a Bioanalyzer 2100, and measured again with the KAPA Library Quantification kit. Each immunoSEQ 96-well plate was sequenced on its own single-read 150-cycle Illumina NextSeq 550 flow cell. Per the original workflow: Because the immunoSEQ output included only junctional sequences and no quality scores, the filtering could not be the same as the filtering used for full-length reads. To assign V/J genes and CDR3, sequences were annotated using PyIR, a Python wrapper for IgBLAST v1.9, with IMGT germline references. Reads with weak V/J assignments (E-value above 1e-6), missing CDR3, stop codons, out-of-frame junctions, or ambiguous translated residues were removed. V3J clonotypes were defined as sequences sharing the same inferred V gene, J gene, and CDR3 amino acid sequence. Percentage overlap between repertoires was calculated by dividing the number of shared unique clonotypes by the size of the smaller repertoire. Repertoire richness was assessed with RTK rarefaction, the Chao1 estimator, and Recon v2.1 estimates of unobserved clonotypes. Held by TCRdb, this immuneACCESS table contains in-frame sequences only and omits some clones. Under half of the omission traces to an unresolved V gene where checked; the cause of the rest is unknown. For V, J and clone size, that table is used; D and trimming come from the DNA. The sample has a few hundred thousand clones on record, roughly 78% of them singletons. The ten largest clonotypes hold more than 10% of the sample.

Turning to this clone: Its target antigen remains unknown. Per-base quality was not reported, and no clone a single base away is much larger than it.

The donors were healthy, HIV-negative adults with no recently reported acute infections or vaccinations. Every donor was a Caucasian adult residing in Nashville, Tennessee, USA. For unsorted samples, approximately 89 million PBMCs were counted, and genomic DNA was extracted using the QIAamp DNA Blood Mini kit. After blood collection by leukapheresis, PBMCs were isolated using Ficoll-Histopaque density gradient centrifugation and then cryopreserved in the vapor phase of liquid nitrogen. The chain links TRBV28 with TRBJ1-3; 7 junctional bases match TRBD1. Sequencing was performed on PBMCs. This TCR came from a woman aged 40-49 years in good health. Some clones in this sample may be carry-over from other donors' samples. The DNA sequence is as follows: TGTGCCAGCAGTTCCACCGCACAGGGGCCCGGAAACACCATATATTTT. It specifies CASSSTAQGPGNTIYF. The entire variable domain, with the stretches around the CDR3 drawn from the reference TRBV28 and TRBJ1-3 proteins, is DVKVTQSSRYLVKRTGEKVFLECVQDMDHENMFWYRQDPGLGLRLIYFSYDVKMKEKGDIPEGYSVSREKKERFSLILESASTNQTSMYLCASSSTAQGPGNTIYFGEGSWLTVV.